The 21 T cell receptor beta chains reported below all come from one sample, sequenced in a study of CD8+ T cells in alopecia areata. Extracted RNA was reverse transcribed into cDNA, the sequencing template. Clones were read by immunoSEQ multiplex PCR, and TCRdb kept only the in-frame ones, dropping some. This sample comprises some 110,000 clones, none seen once only. Sequences were obtained from lesional skin. These receptors were taken from a C3H/HeJ mouse with alopecia areata. This strain has MHC haplotype H2-k.

This clone showed up just a few times. Genes here carry mouse names. The CDR3 end falls 4 residues outside the read, so it is completed with the germline J gene. V gene TRBV13-3 combines with J gene TRBJ2-5, with 11 bases that match TRBD1. The J segment lost 0 bases and the V segment lost 3 bases, leaving 12 bases of the junction unmatched. This CDR3 contains 19 residues. Germline V gene data show CDR1 as NNHDY and CDR2 as SYVADS. CDR3 sequence: CASSAHLGQGGVNQDTQYF. The DNA read from the CDR3 is TGTGCCAGCAGTGCCCATCTGGGACAGGGGGGGGTTAACCAAGAC.

Comment on this clone: The listed genes are named as in mouse. The read gets to within 4 residues of the CDR3 end, and the germline J gene fills in the rest. This chain links TRBV19 with TRBJ2-7, with 8 bases aligning to TRBD2. The germline V gene has CDR1 FNHDT and CDR2 SITEND (reference sequence). This CDR3 region has 13 residues. The CDR3 DNA, read in part, is TGTGCCAGCAGTAGCTGGGGGGCATAT. This translates into CASSSWGAY. The entire CDR3 protein is CASSSWGAYEQYF. Variable domain in full (rest from reference TRBV19 and TRBJ2-7): GGIITQTPKFLIGQEGQKLTLKCQQNFNHDTMYWYRQDSGKGLRLIYYSITENDLQKGDLSEGYDASREKKSSFSLTVTSAQKNEMAVFLCASSSWGAYEQYFGPGTRLTVL.

This clone has a handful of counts. Gene names are the mouse ones. From the germline J gene comes the end of the CDR3, since the read stops 4 residues before it. The genes are TRBV13-3 and TRBJ2-7; 9 bases map to TRBD1. The CDR3 has 15 residues. Germline V gene lookup returns CDR1 NNHDY and CDR2 SYVADS. CDR3 DNA, as far as it was read: TGTGCCAGCAGTGATGTTCGGGGACAGGGAGAT. Its protein product is CASSDVRGQGD. The complete CDR3 protein is CASSDVRGQGDEQYF.

This clone was seen more than once but under ten times. Gene names and germline match the mouse. The read ends 4 residues early relative to the CDR3; the germline J gene fills the gap. This rearrangement joins TRBV31 to TRBJ2-3, with 11 bases fitting TRBD2. The CDR3 has 17 residues. Unmatched junction bases numbered 6, after V lost 1 base and J lost 0 bases. Germline-derived CDR1 and CDR2 are GKSSPN and SITVG. This chain's CDR3 is CAWSPRDWGSSAETLYF. The covered CDR3 bases are TGTGCCTGGAGTCCCCGGGACTGGGGGTCTAGTGCAGAA.

In regard to this clone: Gene and germline names: mouse. The read finishes 4 residues shy of the CDR3 end, and the germline J gene is used to complete it. The chain couples TRBV1 to TRBJ2-7, with D perhaps matching TRBD2 (7 bases). Trimming stripped 3 bases from V and 0 bases from J, with 12 bases between. Germline V gives CDR1 NSQYPW, CDR2 LRSPGD (reference sequence). The CDR3 sequence is 15 residues long. The covered CDR3 bases are TGCACCTGCAGTGCCCCGGGGGGCCTCTCCTAT. Protein: CTCSAPGGLSY. The whole CDR3 region reads CTCSAPGGLSYEQYF.

This clone was found a few times. The gene names given are mouse names. The read falls 4 residues short of the CDR3 end, and the missing part is taken from the germline J gene. V gene TRBV13-3 combines with J gene TRBJ2-2; tentative D call: TRBD1 (5 bases). This CDR3 has 16 residues. The V gene lost 0 bases and the J gene lost 1 base, with 10 bases spanning the gap. Per the germline V gene, CDR1 is NNHDY and CDR2 is SYVADS. The chain's CDR3 is CASSDASGKNTGQLYF. The covered CDR3 bases are TGTGCCAGCAGTGATGCCTCAGGGAAAAACACCGGG.

Notes on this clone: Genes here carry mouse names. The read terminates 4 residues before the CDR3 end, so the remaining end is supplied by the germline J gene. The chain uses TRBV1 and TRBJ1-2; 8 bases agree with TRBD1. Germline assignment: CDR1 NSQYPW and CDR2 LRSPGD (reference sequence). The CDR3 runs 16 residues. Germline trimming cut 0 bases from V and 0 bases from J; bases unmatched to any gene: 3. Incomplete CDR3 DNA: TGCACCTGCAGTGCAGAAAGGGACAGGTCAAACTCC. Residues: CTCSAERDRSNS. The entire CDR3 protein is CTCSAERDRSNSDYTF.

The table lists this clone with many counts. Mouse gene names and germline throughout. The CDR3 protein is CASTAGGIQDTQYF. The part of the CDR3 DNA that was read is TGTGCCAGCACGGCTGGGGGGATCCAAGAC. J is TRBJ2-5 and V is TRBV13-3, with TRBD2 identical over 8 bases. Read sequence stops 4 residues before the CDR3 end, and the germline J gene provides the missing end. The CDR3 sequence is 14 residues long. After removal of 6 bases from V and 2 bases from J, the junction contained 5 bases not matched to a gene. CDR1 and CDR2 from the germline V gene are NNHDY and SYVADS. Drawing the rest from reference TRBV13-3 and TRBJ2-5, the complete variable domain is EAAVTQSPRSKVAVTGGKVTLSCHQTNNHDYMYWYRQDTGHGLRLIHYSYVADSTEKGDIPDGYKASRPSQENFSLILELASLSQTAVYFCASTAGGIQDTQYFGPGTRLLVL.

This clone showed up just a few times. Germline and genes: mouse. The CDR3 is cut off 4 residues early in the read; its end comes from the germline J gene. This chain uses TRBV17 with TRBJ2-3, with a possible D match to TRBD2 (5 bases). The CDR3 runs to 16 residues. From germline, CDR1 is MNHDT and CDR2 YYDKIL. V was cut by 0 bases and J by 0 bases, with 10 bases left in between. CDR3 sequence: CASSRDSGPSAETLYF. The part of the CDR3 DNA that was read is TGTGCTAGCAGTAGAGATTCTGGGCCTAGTGCAGAA. The full variable domain, its missing parts supplied by reference TRBV17 and TRBJ2-3, is DTTVKQNPRYKLARVGKPVNLICSQTMNHDTMYWYQKKPNQAPKLLLFYYDKILNREADTFEKFQSSRPNNSFCSLYIGSAGLEYSAMYLCASSRDSGPSAETLYFGSGTRLTVL.

This clone came up a few times. The TCRdb protein fails to match the DNA translation at residue 13; the protein reported here was translated from the DNA. Genes and germline come from the mouse. The read ends 3 residues early relative to the CDR3; the germline J gene fills the gap. The V gene is TRBV13-3, the J gene TRBJ1-3; D is unclear. This CDR3 is 16 amino acids long. Trimming stripped 0 bases from V and 0 bases from J, with 10 bases between. Germline V gene sequence: CDR1 NNHDY, CDR2 SYVADS. CDR3 DNA, as far as it was read: TGTGCCAGCAGTGATGGAAGGGTTCGTTCTGGAAATACG. It translates to CASSDGRVRSGNT. The entire CDR3 sequence reads CASSDGRVRSGNTLYF.

This clone was recorded a few times. Mouse names are used for the genes. The DNA ends 4 residues before the CDR3 does, and the rest of the CDR3 is filled in from the germline J gene. This rearrangement joins TRBV1 to TRBJ2-7, with 8 bases identical to TRBD2. CDR3 length: 14 residues. Germline V gives CDR1 NSQYPW, CDR2 LRSPGD (reference sequence). CDR3 DNA (partial): TGCACCTGCAGTGCGAACTGGGGGTTTAAT. Its protein is CTCSANWGFN. In full, the CDR3 is CTCSANWGFNEQYF.

Comments on this clone: Genes here carry mouse names. The CDR3 is cut off 4 residues early in the read; its end comes from the germline J gene. The chain links TRBV5 to TRBJ1-4, with TRBD1 matching 10 bases. With 6 bases clipped from V and 4 bases from J, the junction kept 2 bases outside the gene matches. CDR1 is LGHNA and CDR2 is YNLKQL in the germline V gene (reference sequence). This CDR3 contains 14 residues. This CDR3 is CASSGQGDNERLFF. The covered CDR3 bases are TGTGCCAGCAGTGGACAGGGGGACAACGAA.

This clone occurred many times. Gene names denote mouse genes. CDR3 sequence: CASSPDREGTETLYF. CDR3 bases read: TGTGCCAGCAGTCCTGACAGGGAGGGGACAGAA. The chain employs TRBV13-3 and TRBJ2-3; 7 bases are shared with TRBD1. Sequencing ends 4 residues short of the CDR3 end; the germline J gene provides the rest. With V trimmed by 4 bases and J by 4 bases, 9 bases remained unmatched. The CDR3 runs 15 residues. CDR1 and CDR2 from the germline V gene are NNHDY and SYVADS.

A note on this clone: The gene names given are mouse names. The read gets to within 4 residues of the CDR3 end, and the germline J gene fills in the rest. The J gene is TRBJ1-2, the V gene TRBV1; tentative D call: TRBD1 (6 bases). Per germline, CDR1 NSQYPW and CDR2 LRSPGD (reference sequence). V lost 1 base and J 3 bases, leaving 12 bases between the germline ends. There are 15 residues in the CDR3. The CDR3: CTCSAVRSGDSDYTF. The CDR3 bases that were read are TGCACCTGCAGTGCAGTCCGGTCAGGGGACTCC.

This clone was recorded a few times. A mismatch at residue 9 separates the TCRdb protein from the translated DNA, so the protein presented here was translated from the DNA. The gene names here belong to mouse. From the germline J gene comes the end of the CDR3, since the read stops 3 residues before it. The V and J genes are TRBV1 and TRBJ1-3; D possibly corresponds to TRBD1 (6 bases). The CDR3 has 12 residues. Looked up from germline, CDR1 is NSQYPW and CDR2 is LRSPGD (reference sequence). CDR3 region: CTCSADRGTLYF. The DNA read from the CDR3 is TGCACCTGCAGTGCAGACAGGGGTACG.

This clone was observed a handful of times. Mouse gene names and germline throughout. With the read ending 4 residues before the CDR3 end, the germline J gene is used to fill in that end. The V and J genes are TRBV19 and TRBJ2-3, with D maybe TRBD2 (6 bases). Trimming took off 2 bases at V and 0 bases at J, with 16 bases between the two ends. Per the germline V gene, CDR1 is FNHDT and CDR2 is SITEND (reference sequence). This CDR3 is built from 17 residues. Partial CDR3 DNA: TGTGCCAGCAGTATCCTCCTGGGGAAATCTAGTGCAGAA. Protein product: CASSILLGKSSAE. The CDR3 reads in full as CASSILLGKSSAETLYF.

In its sample, this clone was seen many times. Each gene name is a mouse one. CDR3 bases read: TGTGCCAGCAGTGATCGCTGGGGGGGCGCCAACACCGGG. Its protein is CASSDRWGGANTG. The CDR3 reads in full as CASSDRWGGANTGQLYF. The genes are TRBV13-3 and TRBJ2-2, with 10 bases aligning to TRBD2. Read data end 4 residues before the CDR3 end; the end is taken from the germline J gene. Germline values: CDR1 NNHDY, CDR2 SYVADS. Trimming took 1 base from V and 2 from J; bases not matched to a gene: 5. The CDR3 is 17 residues long.

This clone has only a few counts. Genes and germline are mouse. Sequencing ends 4 residues short of the CDR3 end; the germline J gene provides the rest. The chain has TRBV14 and TRBJ2-7, with a tentative D call TRBD1 (5 bases). CDR3 length: 12 residues. Germline V CDR1 and CDR2: SGHDT, FRDEAV. The CDR3 here is CASSPRQYEQYF. CDR3 DNA, as far as it was read: TGTGCCAGCAGCCCTCGACAGTAT.

A few counts support this clone. Gene names refer to mouse genes. The CDR3 is CTCSAQGRYAEQFF. The DNA read from the CDR3 is TGCACCTGCAGTGCACAGGGAAGGTATGCT. This chain joins TRBV1 and TRBJ2-1, with D perhaps matching TRBD1 (5 bases). The read stops 4 residues short of the end of the CDR3; the missing end is completed from the germline J gene. V was clipped by 2 bases and J by 4 bases, with 9 bases between them. The CDR3 loop spans 14 amino acids. In germline, CDR1 is NSQYPW, CDR2 LRSPGD (reference sequence).

Regarding this clone: Gene names are mouse gene names. The CDR3 is cut off 4 residues early in the read; its end comes from the germline J gene. The V gene is TRBV19, the J gene TRBJ1-4, with TRBD1 identical over 7 bases. With 0 bases clipped from V and 0 bases from J, the junction kept 2 bases outside the gene matches. Germline V lookup: CDR1 FNHDT, CDR2 SITEND (reference sequence). The length of the CDR3 is 16 residues. The CDR3 protein is CASSIGGTVSNERLFF. The CDR3 bases that were read are TGTGCCAGCAGTATAGGGGGGACAGTTTCCAACGAA.

Concerning this clone: Germline and genes here are mouse. The read ends 4 residues early relative to the CDR3; the germline J gene fills the gap. The rearrangement joins TRBV13-3 to TRBJ2-5, with D unclear. From germline, CDR1 is NNHDY and CDR2 SYVADS. This CDR3 is built from 13 residues. V was clipped by 4 bases and J by 1 base, with 7 bases between them. The CDR3 DNA, read in part, is TGTGCCAGCAGTTCCCATCACCAAGAC. Protein: CASSSHHQD. The whole CDR3 protein is CASSSHHQDTQYF.